Given below is one TCR beta chain in context. Here the CDR3 omits its conserved ending phenylalanine or tryptophan, so a read error is the likely source. The CDR3 totals 13 residues. Germline CDR1 and CDR2: LNHDA and SQIVND (reference sequence). Trimming took 3 bases from V and 1 from J, leaving 7 bases between them. TCRdb independently ran MiXCR on the PCR reads; one entry per CDR3 protein. The repertoire holds approximately 680,000 distinct CDR3 sequences, with less than 30% as singletons. This sample is part of a study of molecular identifiers for immune sequencing clone quantification. This clonotype originated in a human donor in good health. Some libraries in this study had Jurkat cell RNA spiked in. Sequenced input: naive CD8+ T cells from blood, with Jurkat cell RNA spiked in. Subset reported: FACS-sorted CD8+CD4-CCR7+CD45RA+ naive T cells. The chain recombines TRBV19 with TRBJ2-7; unclear D gene. The CDR3 region is CASSISLSYEQYS. For the CDR3, the DNA is TGTGCCAGTAGTATCTCCTTATCCTACGAGCAGTACTCC.